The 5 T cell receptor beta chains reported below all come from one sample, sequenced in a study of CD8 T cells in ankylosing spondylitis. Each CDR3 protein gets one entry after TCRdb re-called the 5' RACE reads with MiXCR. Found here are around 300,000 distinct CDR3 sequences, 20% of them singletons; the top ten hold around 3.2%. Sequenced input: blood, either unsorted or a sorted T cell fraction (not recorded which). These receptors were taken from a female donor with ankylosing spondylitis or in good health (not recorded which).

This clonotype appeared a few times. The CDR3 DNA reads TGTGCCAGCAGTTTAGAAGGGGGTGTGTACCAAGAGACCCAGTACTTC. Its protein product is CASSLEGGVYQETQYF. V gene TRBV12-3 or TRBV12-4 combines with J gene TRBJ2-5; perhaps TRBD1 as D (6 bases). V lost 1 base to trimming and J lost 0 bases, with 12 bases between them. The CDR3 runs 16 residues.

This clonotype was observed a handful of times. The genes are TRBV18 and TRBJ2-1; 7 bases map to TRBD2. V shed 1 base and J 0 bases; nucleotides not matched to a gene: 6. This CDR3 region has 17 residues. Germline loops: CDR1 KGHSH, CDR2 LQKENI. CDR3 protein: CASSPRSAGDSYNEQFF. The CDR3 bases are TGTGCCAGCTCACCACGGTCGGCGGGAGACTCCTACAATGAGCAGTTCTTC. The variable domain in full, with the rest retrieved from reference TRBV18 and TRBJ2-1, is NAGVMQNPRHLVRRRGQEARLRCSPMKGHSHVYWYRQLPEEGLKFMVYLQKENIIDESGMPKERFSAEFPKEGPSILRIQQVVRGDSAAYFCASSPRSAGDSYNEQFFGPGTRLTVL.

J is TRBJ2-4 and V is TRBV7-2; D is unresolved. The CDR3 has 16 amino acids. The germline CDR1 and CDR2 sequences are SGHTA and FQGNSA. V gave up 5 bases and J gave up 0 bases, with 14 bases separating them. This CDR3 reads CASSKEVAVAKNIQYF. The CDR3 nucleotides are TGTGCCAGCAGCAAAGAGGTGGCGGTAGCCAAAAACATTCAGTACTTC.

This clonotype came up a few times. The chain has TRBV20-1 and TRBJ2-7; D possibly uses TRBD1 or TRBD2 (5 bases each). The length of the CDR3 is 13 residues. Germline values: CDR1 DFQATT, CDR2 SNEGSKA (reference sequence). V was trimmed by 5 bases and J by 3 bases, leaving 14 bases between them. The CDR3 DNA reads TGCAGTGCTCGACGGGACCCACGCTACGAGCAGTACTTC. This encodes CSARRDPRYEQYF.

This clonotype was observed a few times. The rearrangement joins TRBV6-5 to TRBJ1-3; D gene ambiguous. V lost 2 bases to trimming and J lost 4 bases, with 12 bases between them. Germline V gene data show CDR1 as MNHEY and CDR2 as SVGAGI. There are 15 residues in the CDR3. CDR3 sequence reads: CASSYEGIEGNTIYF. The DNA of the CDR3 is TGTGCCAGCAGTTACGAGGGAATTGAAGGAAACACCATATATTTT.